Listed here are 2 T cell receptor beta chains from one sample, sequenced in a study of blood T cell repertoires in COVID-19. Using immunoSEQ multiplex PCR, the repertoire was profiled, and TCRdb retains in-frame clones only, with some absent. The data show under 500,000 clones, 85% to 90% seen once. The specimen was peripheral blood. The source is a woman in her 30s with acute or convalescent COVID-19.

This chain uses TRBV7-3 with TRBJ1-6; 7 bases match TRBD1. The germline gives CDR1 SGHTA, CDR2 FQGTGA. The junction had 4 bases not matched to a gene; V was cut back by 2 bases and J by 9 bases. The length of the CDR3 is 14 residues. This chain's CDR3 is CASSLEGAGSPLHF. CDR3 DNA sequence: TGTGCCAGCAGCTTAGAGGGGGCGGGTTCACCCCTCCACTTT. Filled out from reference TRBV7-3 and TRBJ1-6, the complete variable domain reads GAGVSQTPSNKVTEKGKYVELRCDPISGHTALYWYRQSLGQGPEFLIYFQGTGAADDSGLPNDRFFAVRPEGSVSTLKIQRTERGDSAVYLCASSLEGAGSPLHFGNGTRLTVT.

The chain uses TRBV19 and TRBJ1-2; 7 bases line up with TRBD1. This CDR3 region has 15 residues. V lost 6 bases and J lost 1; bases outside the gene matches: 8. Germline V lookup: CDR1 LNHDA, CDR2 SQIVND (reference sequence). The CDR3: CASSATGQLNYGYTF. CDR3 sequence (DNA): TGTGCCAGTAGCGCAACGGGACAGCTTAACTATGGCTACACCTTC.